Sequencing of this T cell receptor beta chain was carried out in a study of T-cell reconstitution after alpha-beta-depleted transplantation in children. Broader study findings: Among T cells one year after transplant, newly produced cells accounted for most counts and diversity.

Unique molecular identifiers were incorporated during preparation of the TCRbeta library. Using its own MiXCR run on the PCR reads, TCRdb lists one record per CDR3 protein. Among almost 600,000 distinct CDR3 sequences listed, approximately 30% were seen once. As regards this clonotype: Its antigen is currently unknown.

CDR3 size: 16 residues. The ends lost 4 bases at V and 2 bases at J; junction bases unmatched: 12. Germline assignment: CDR1 DFQATT and CDR2 SNEGSKA (reference sequence). The rearrangement joins TRBV20-1 to TRBJ2-7; 9 nucleotides align to TRBD1. Source: PBMCs, taken before TCRalphabeta/CD19-depleted stem cell transplant. The receptor was derived from a boy younger than two with Wiskott-Aldrich syndrome, due to receive a stem cell transplant. The CDR3 region is CSATLRGGQGPYEQYF. The CDR3 bases are TGCAGTGCTACCTTAAGGGGGGGACAGGGTCCCTACGAGCAGTACTTC.